Listed here are 24 T cell receptor beta chains from one sample, sequenced in a study of blood T cell repertoires in COVID-19. Generated by immunoSEQ multiplex PCR, the TCRdb table keeps only in-frame clones and is missing some. The repertoire includes under 100,000 clones, roughly nine tenths of them detected once, and 5% to 6% sits in the top ten. The specimen was peripheral blood. The receptor source for this set is a man aged 50-59 years with acute or convalescent COVID-19.

The rearrangement links TRBV4-3 to TRBJ2-5, with D perhaps matching TRBD2 (7 bases). This CDR3 is 15 amino acids long. Germline CDR1 reads LGHNA; CDR2 reads YSLEER. With 1 base removed from V and 5 bases from J, the gap between germline ends came to 14 bases. CDR3 region: CASSQVRGRRETQYF. The CDR3 DNA sequence: TGCGCCAGCAGCCAAGTGCGGGGGCGGCGGGAGACCCAGTACTTC.

CDR3 bases: TGCGCCAGCAGCTTGGACCCGGACAGGGGGACTAGCACAGATACGCAGTATTTT. Protein product: CASSLDPDRGTSTDTQYF. The chain employs TRBV5-1 and TRBJ2-3, with 10 bases lining up with TRBD1. J gave up 0 bases and V 0 bases, and 7 bases lay outside the gene matches. Germline V gene sequence: CDR1 SGHRS, CDR2 YFSETQ. CDR3 length: 18 residues.

This clone is medium-sized (0.01 to 0.1%) in the sample. In DNA, the CDR3 is TGTGCCAGCAGCCAAGGGTATGGCGGTGCCTACGAGCAGTACTTC. It codes for CASSQGYGGAYEQYF. V is TRBV14 and J is TRBJ2-7; no firm D call. The V end lost 1 base, the J end lost 2 bases, and 12 bases lay between the germline ends. Germline V lookup: CDR1 SGHDN, CDR2 FVKESK. This CDR3 has 15 residues.

Regarding this clone: The same CDR3 is also encoded by other DNA sequences in this sample. The chain couples TRBV5-1 to TRBJ2-3, with TRBD2 as a possible D gene (5 bases). This CDR3 comprises 13 residues. Deletions cut 0 bases from V and 4 bases from J, with 6 bases between. The germline V gene has CDR1 SGHRS and CDR2 YFSETQ. CDR3 amino acids: CASSLAGSDTQYF. The DNA for the CDR3 is TGCGCCAGCAGCTTGGCGGGATCAGATACGCAGTATTTT.

The chain combines TRBV7-6 with TRBJ1-3, with 8 bases matching TRBD1. V lost 5 bases and J lost 2; bases outside the gene matches: 8. CDR1 SGHVS and CDR2 FNYEAQ come from the germline V gene. The CDR3 length is 16 residues. Written as DNA, the CDR3 is TGTGCCAGCAGCACGGGACAGGAAGTCGCTGGAAACACCATATATTTT. Amino acid sequence: CASSTGQEVAGNTIYF.

The chain is built from TRBV5-1 and TRBJ1-1, with D tentatively TRBD1 (5 bases). CDR3 length equals 16 residues. The V gene's germline CDR1 is SGHRS and CDR2 YFSETQ. Trimming took off 2 bases at V and 2 bases at J, with 16 bases between the two ends. This CDR3 reads CASSFEGALKNTEAFF. DNA of the CDR3: TGCGCCAGCAGCTTTGAAGGGGCACTTAAAAACACTGAAGCTTTCTTT.

This chain joins TRBV24-1 and TRBJ2-1; 14 bases line up with TRBD2. The germline gives CDR1 KGHDR, CDR2 SFDVKD. V lost 3 bases and J lost 7; bases outside the gene matches: 13. The CDR3 totals 19 residues. CDR3 in DNA: TGTGCCACCAGTGATCGGGGACAGGGGACTAGCGGGAGTCGTAATGAGCAGTTCTTC. This codes for CATSDRGQGTSGSRNEQFF.

V usage is TRBV18 and J usage is TRBJ2-2; 10 bases line up with TRBD1. The CDR3 runs to 15 residues. Losses at the gene ends were 1 base for V and 5 bases for J; bases not matched to a gene: 1. CDR1 and CDR2 from the germline V gene are KGHSH and LQKENI. The CDR3: CASSPRTGGTGELFF. DNA for the CDR3: TGTGCCAGCTCACCACGGACAGGGGGGACCGGGGAGCTGTTTTTT.

The V call is TRBV2, the J call TRBJ2-7, with TRBD2 matching over 7 bases. The CDR3 has 17 residues. J was trimmed by 3 bases and V by 8 bases; bases with no gene match: 19. Germline CDR1 is SNHLY and CDR2 is FYNNEI. CDR3 protein: CASGPEDFSGSHYEQYF. The CDR3 DNA is TGTGCCAGCGGGCCTGAGGATTTTAGCGGGTCCCACTACGAGCAGTACTTC.

The table lists this clone with a count of one. The gene calls are TRBV12-5 and TRBJ2-7; possible D gene TRBD2, 5 bases. The CDR3 length is 12 residues. V was pared by 7 bases and J by 2 bases, with 9 bases between. Germline V gives CDR1 LGHNT, CDR2 FRNRAP. The CDR3 DNA sequence: TGTGCTAGTGAGGGAGTTACCTACGAGCAGTACTTC. This encodes CASEGVTYEQYF. The full variable domain, in which reference TRBV12-5 and TRBJ2-7 provide the parts outside the CDR3, is DARVTQTPRHKVTEMGQEVTMRCQPILGHNTVFWYRQTMMQGLELLAYFRNRAPLDDSGMPKDRFSAEMPDATLATLKIQPSEPRDSAVYFCASEGVTYEQYFGPGTRLTVT.

The chain carries TRBV12-1 and TRBJ2-2; the table's D call of TRBD2 was not tested on the DNA. TRBV12-1 is deemed a pseudogene. The CDR3 contains 18 residues. The CDR3 coding sequence is TGTGCCAGCAGCACACTGGTGCGCGGGAGCCAGGGAGCCGGGGAGCTGTTTTTT. Its translation is CASSTLVRGSQGAGELFF.

The V call is TRBV5-1, the J call TRBJ2-7; weak D call: TRBD2 (7 bases). Trimming took off 0 bases at V and 4 bases at J, with 17 bases between the two ends. CDR1 is SGHRS and CDR2 is YFSETQ in the germline V gene. There are 16 residues in the CDR3. The CDR3 DNA follows: TGCGCCAGCAGCTTGGCCGGGGGGCCCGGGGCATACGAGCAGTACTTC. It codes for CASSLAGGPGAYEQYF.

The V call is TRBV24-1, the J call TRBJ2-1; TRBD1 matches 10 bases. The CDR3 consists of 15 residues. CDR1 KGHDR and CDR2 SFDVKD come from the germline V gene. After removal of 3 bases from V and 5 bases from J, the junction contained 3 bases not matched to a gene. The CDR3 nucleotides are TGTGCCACCAGTGATCGGGACAGGGGTAACAATGAGCAGTTCTTC. The encoded protein is CATSDRDRGNNEQFF.

The chain couples TRBV12-3 or TRBV12-4 to TRBJ1-1; D is ambiguous. Trimming took off 7 bases at V and 3 bases at J, with 12 bases between the two ends. CDR3 length: 13 amino acids. Written as DNA, the CDR3 is TGTGCCAGCACCGCGCTGAGGGACACTGAAGCTTTCTTT. Translated: CASTALRDTEAFF.

The rearrangement links TRBV11-2 to TRBJ2-3; D might be TRBD2 (6 bases). CDR1 and CDR2 from the germline V gene are SGHAT and FQNNGV. The CDR3 has 15 amino acids. Trimming removed 5 bases from V and 0 bases from J, with 12 bases in between. Written as DNA, the CDR3 is TGTGCCAGCAGCCGGGGAGGTCCTAGCACAGATACGCAGTATTTT. Translating gives CASSRGGPSTDTQYF.

This chain's CDR3 is CSVEGGSGRATGELFF. As DNA, the CDR3 is TGCAGCGTTGAGGGGGGTAGCGGGAGGGCGACCGGGGAGCTGTTTTTT. This chain links TRBV29-1 with TRBJ2-2; TRBD2 aligns across 11 bases. The CDR3 length is 16 residues. V was pared by 3 bases and J by 5 bases, with 8 bases of the junction left unmatched. The germline V gene has CDR1 SQVTM and CDR2 ANQGSEA.

The chain employs TRBV7-2 and TRBJ2-7; weak D call: TRBD2 (5 bases). This CDR3 spans 12 amino acids. With 7 bases removed from V and 2 bases from J, the gap between germline ends came to 9 bases. Germline loops: CDR1 SGHTA, CDR2 FQGNSA. DNA for the CDR3: TGTGCCAGCACCCGAGGGACCTACGAGCAGTACTTC. The encoded protein is CASTRGTYEQYF.

This rearrangement joins TRBV6-6 to TRBJ1-1; 9 positions match TRBD1. The CDR3 length is 14 residues. V lost 9 bases to trimming and J lost 4 bases; unmatched junction nucleotides: 9. From germline, CDR1 is MNHNY and CDR2 SVGAGI (reference sequence). Here the CDR3 DNA reads TGTGCCAGTTCAGAAGACAGGGGGGCCACTGAAGCTTTCTTT. It codes for CASSEDRGATEAFF.

V and J are TRBV15 and TRBJ1-2; D is ambiguous. The ends were cut back, 0 bases at V and 1 base at J, with 9 bases in the middle. Germline values: CDR1 LNHNV, CDR2 YYDKDF (reference sequence). CDR3 size: 15 residues. The CDR3 nucleotides are TGTGCCACCAGCAGAGAAGATCTAATTAACTATGGCTACACCTTC. Its protein is CATSREDLINYGYTF.

The table lists this clone with a few counts. The CDR3 protein is CASSDPGIFDQPQHF. Here the CDR3 DNA reads TGCGCCAGCAGTGATCCAGGGATTTTTGATCAGCCCCAGCATTTT. The V gene is TRBV10-2, the J gene TRBJ1-5; D might be TRBD1 (5 bases). The CDR3 runs 15 residues. V gave up 3 bases and J gave up 5 bases, with 14 bases separating them. CDR1 is WSHSY and CDR2 is SAAADI in the germline V gene.

The chain combines TRBV6-5 with TRBJ1-2; D uncertain. The CDR3 length is 12 residues. Per the germline V gene, CDR1 is MNHEY and CDR2 is SVGAGI. Trimming took off 7 bases at V and 8 bases at J, with 14 bases between the two ends. CDR3 protein: CASTPAGWGYTF. The CDR3 DNA is TGTGCCAGCACCCCCGCGGGTTGGGGCTACACCTTC.

The chain couples TRBV6-2 or TRBV6-3 to TRBJ2-3; TRBD2 agrees at 12 bases. Germline V lookup: CDR1 MNHEY, CDR2 SVGEGT. V gave up 2 bases and J gave up 4 bases; unmatched junction bases: 7. The CDR3 runs 17 residues. CDR3 coding DNA: TGTGCCAGCAGTTACCGACCGACTAGCGGGAGTGCAGATACGCAGTATTTT. Its translation: CASSYRPTSGSADTQYF.

Comment on this clone: The sample has other DNA sequences that encode this CDR3 too. The chain is built from TRBV19 and TRBJ2-7; 9 nucleotides agree with TRBD1. This CDR3 region has 13 residues. V gave up 3 bases and J gave up 6 bases; unmatched junction bases: 3. Germline CDR1 is LNHDA and CDR2 is SQIVND (reference sequence). CDR3 coding DNA: TGTGCCAGTAGTATCCGGACAGGGGTCGAGCAGTACTTC. The encoded protein is CASSIRTGVEQYF.

The chain joins TRBV19 to TRBJ2-4, with 10 bases identical to TRBD1. The length of the CDR3 is 14 residues. Trimming at V came to 7 bases and at J to 9 bases, leaving 9 bases not matched to a gene. From germline, CDR1 is LNHDA and CDR2 SQIVND (reference sequence). CDR3 loop: CASTETGGAAIQYF. CDR3 sequence (DNA): TGTGCCAGTACCGAGACAGGGGGCGCAGCCATTCAGTACTTC.